This passage covers 6 T cell receptor beta chains from one sample sequenced in a study of shared T cell receptors in the human thymus. Sequencing used immunoSEQ multiplex PCR; TCRdb keeps in-frame clones, though not all of them. The sample lists about 660,000 clones; approximately 88% were seen once. These data were also reused for a study on human thymus T cells.

The specimen sequenced was thymocytes. Every receptor here comes from a boy in the first two years of life with a congenital heart defect.

The genes are TRBV25-1 and TRBJ2-5, with TRBD2 identical over 7 bases. The germline gives CDR1 MGHDK, CDR2 SYGVNS. V shed 3 bases, J shed 2 bases, and the junction held 12 bases outside the gene matches. This CDR3 spans 17 amino acids. CDR3 residues: CASSDPLGAGKQETQYF. In DNA form, the CDR3 reads TGTGCCAGCAGTGACCCCTTGGGAGCGGGGAAACAAGAGACCCAGTACTTC.

The J gene is TRBJ1-2, the V gene TRBV5-4, with D maybe TRBD1 (5 bases). Germline V gene data show CDR1 as SGHNT and CDR2 as YYREEE (reference sequence). CDR3 size: 13 residues. V was pared by 0 bases and J by 8 bases, with 11 bases between. CDR3 sequence: CASSLDRPDGYTF. CDR3 sequence (DNA): TGTGCCAGCAGCTTGGACAGGCCGGACGGCTACACCTTC.

The chain uses TRBV4-1 and TRBJ2-7, with TRBD2 matching over 7 bases. V gave up 1 base and J gave up 5 bases; unmatched junction bases: 2. Germline V CDR1 and CDR2: MGHRA, YSYEKL. The CDR3 runs 13 residues. The CDR3 sequence: CASSQGGRHEQYF. CDR3 nucleotide sequence: TGCGCCAGCAGCCAAGGCGGGAGACACGAGCAGTACTTC.

V usage is TRBV11-3 and J usage is TRBJ2-1, with TRBD1 identical over 10 bases. Trimming took 2 bases from V and 4 from J; bases not matched to a gene: 2. Germline values: CDR1 SGHNT, CDR2 YENEEA. CDR3 size: 15 residues. The CDR3, as DNA: TGTGCCAGCAGCTTATGGGGACAGGGGTACAATGAGCAGTTCTTC. Translating gives CASSLWGQGYNEQFF.

The rearrangement joins TRBV6-6 to TRBJ2-3; D is undetermined. Germline V gene sequence: CDR1 MNHNY, CDR2 SVGAGI (reference sequence). V was cut by 7 bases and J by 8 bases, with 13 bases left in between. The CDR3 spans 12 residues. The CDR3 DNA reads TGTGCCAGCACAGGTAGTTGTAGTACGCAGTATTTT. It encodes CASTGSCSTQYF.

V gene TRBV29-1 combines with J gene TRBJ2-3; D unclear. V was cut by 3 bases and J by 8 bases, with 12 bases left in between. The germline V gene has CDR1 SQVTM and CDR2 ANQGSEA. This CDR3 contains 12 residues. The DNA for the CDR3 is TGCAGCGTTGAGGCCTACCGCGGTACGCAGTATTTT. Encoded protein: CSVEAYRGTQYF.